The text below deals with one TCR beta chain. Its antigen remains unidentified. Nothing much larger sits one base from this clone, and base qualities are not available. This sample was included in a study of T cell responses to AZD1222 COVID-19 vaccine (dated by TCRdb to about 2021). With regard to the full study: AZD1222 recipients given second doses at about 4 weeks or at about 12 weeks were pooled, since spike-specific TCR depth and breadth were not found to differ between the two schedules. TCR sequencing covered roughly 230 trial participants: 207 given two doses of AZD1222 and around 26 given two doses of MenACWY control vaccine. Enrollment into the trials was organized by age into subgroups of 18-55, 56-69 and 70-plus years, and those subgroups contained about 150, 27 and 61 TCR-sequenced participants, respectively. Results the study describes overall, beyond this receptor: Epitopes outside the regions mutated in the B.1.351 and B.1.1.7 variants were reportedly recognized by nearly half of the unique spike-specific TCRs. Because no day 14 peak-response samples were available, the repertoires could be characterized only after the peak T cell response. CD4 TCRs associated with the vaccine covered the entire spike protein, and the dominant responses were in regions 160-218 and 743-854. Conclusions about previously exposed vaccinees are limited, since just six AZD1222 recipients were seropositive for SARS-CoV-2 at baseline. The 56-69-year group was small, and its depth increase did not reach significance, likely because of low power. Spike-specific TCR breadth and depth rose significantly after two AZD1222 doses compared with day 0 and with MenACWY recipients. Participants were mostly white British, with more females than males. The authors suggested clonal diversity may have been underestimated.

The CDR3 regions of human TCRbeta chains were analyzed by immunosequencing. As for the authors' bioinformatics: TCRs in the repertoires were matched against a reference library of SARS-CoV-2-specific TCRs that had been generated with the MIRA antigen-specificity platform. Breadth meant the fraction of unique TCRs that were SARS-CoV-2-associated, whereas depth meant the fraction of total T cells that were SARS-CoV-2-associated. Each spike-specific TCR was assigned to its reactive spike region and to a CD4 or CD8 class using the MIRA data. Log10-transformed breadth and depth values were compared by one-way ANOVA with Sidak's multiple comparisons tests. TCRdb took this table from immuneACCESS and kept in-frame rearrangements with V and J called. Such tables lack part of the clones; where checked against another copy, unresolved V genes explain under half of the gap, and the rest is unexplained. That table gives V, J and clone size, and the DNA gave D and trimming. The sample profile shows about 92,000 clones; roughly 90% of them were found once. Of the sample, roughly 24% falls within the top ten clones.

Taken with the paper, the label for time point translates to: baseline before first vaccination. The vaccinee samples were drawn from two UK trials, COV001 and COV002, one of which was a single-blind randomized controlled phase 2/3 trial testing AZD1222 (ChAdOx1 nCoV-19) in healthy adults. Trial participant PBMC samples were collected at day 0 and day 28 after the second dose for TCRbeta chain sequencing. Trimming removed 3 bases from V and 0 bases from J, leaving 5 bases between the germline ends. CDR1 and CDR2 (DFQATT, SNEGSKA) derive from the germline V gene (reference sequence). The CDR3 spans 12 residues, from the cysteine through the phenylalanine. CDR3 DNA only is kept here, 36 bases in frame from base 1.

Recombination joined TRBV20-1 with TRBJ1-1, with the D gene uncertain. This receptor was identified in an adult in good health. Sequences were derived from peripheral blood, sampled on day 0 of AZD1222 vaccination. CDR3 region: CSASLVNTEAFF. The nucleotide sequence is TGCAGTGCTAGTTTAGTGAACACTGAAGCTTTCTTT.